The present T cell receptor (beta chain) was sequenced within a study of blood T cells in healthy people across ages. Study results and limitations: Naive T cell percentage by flow cytometry tracked strongly with beta diversity.

The second PCR ran roughly 6 to 11 cycles with a sample-barcoded 5' primer and J-beta primers. TCRdb processed the 5' RACE reads anew with MiXCR; each CDR3 protein has one entry. The sample holds 750,000 to 850,000 distinct CDR3 sequences, around 25% seen once. There are a few counts of this clonotype. Its antigen is not identified. Looked up from germline, CDR1 is SQVTM and CDR2 is ANQGSEA. The CDR3 has 12 amino acids. Germline trimming cut 5 bases from V and 2 bases from J; bases unmatched to any gene: 1. These same records also appear under a second study, on T cells of mothers and their children. That paper states: The study sampled three healthy Caucasian mothers and their six children.

V usage is TRBV29-1 and J usage is TRBJ2-5; 8 bases agree with TRBD2. This receptor was taken from a boy aged 5-17 years in good health. Sequencing was done on a sample of blood. The DNA for the CDR3 is TGCAGCGTTACTAGCGGTCAAGAGACCCAGTACTTC. It yields the protein CSVTSGQETQYF. Based on the CDR3 plus reference TRBV29-1 and TRBJ2-5, the full variable domain is SAVISQKPSRDICQRGTSLTIQCQVDSQVTMMFWYRQQPGQSLTLIATANQGSEATYESGFVIDKFPISRPNLTFSTLTVSNMSPEDSSIYLCSVTSGQETQYFGPGTRLLVL.